One sample yielded the 27 T cell receptor beta chains listed below, sequenced in a study of blood T cells in healthy people across ages (dated by TCRdb to the mid-2010s). The library was produced with 5' RACE. The instrument was an Illumina HiSeq 2500. A second about 7 to 11 cycle PCR used a sample-barcoded 5' primer and a J-beta primer mix. TCRdb reran the public reads through fastp at Q25 and MiXCR, keeping productive beta chains. A single entry per CDR3 protein holds the most common genes and DNA from its merged rows. The table for this sample lists about 670,000 distinct CDR3 sequences; less than 45% of them were counted only once. The top ten clones comprise around 30% of the sample. Sample: blood. The receptors derive from a man older than 75 in good health.

This clonotype was observed a single time. The CDR3: CASKSSGGNTGELFF. The DNA for the CDR3 is TGTGCCAGCAAGTCAAGCGGGGGGAACACCGGGGAGCTGTTTTTT. The rearrangement links TRBV6-5 to TRBJ2-2, with 8 bases lining up with TRBD2. Losses at the gene ends were 7 bases for V and 1 base for J; bases not matched to a gene: 5. Germline CDR1 MNHEY, CDR2 SVGAGI. This CDR3 spans 15 amino acids.

This chain joins TRBV5-5 and TRBJ2-1; possibly TRBD2 for D (6 bases). Germline loops: CDR1 SGHKS, CDR2 YYEKEE (reference sequence). V was trimmed by 5 bases and J by 6 bases, leaving 24 bases between them. The CDR3 is made up of 17 amino acids. CDR3 nucleotides: TGTGCCAGCAGTCAAACCCTGGGACTTGATGGGATCAATGAGCAGTTCTTC. Protein sequence: CASSQTLGLDGINEQFF.

This clonotype showed up just a few times. CDR3 sequence reads: CASSLRKGLIQETQYF. The CDR3 region has the DNA TGTGCCAGCAGTTTAAGGAAGGGGCTCATACAAGAGACCCAGTACTTC. V usage is TRBV27 and J usage is TRBJ2-5; D might be TRBD1 (5 bases). Germline V lookup: CDR1 MNHEY, CDR2 SMNVEV (reference sequence). Trimming removed 2 bases from V and 2 bases from J, with 15 bases in between. This CDR3 has 16 amino acids.

V and J are TRBV3-1 and TRBJ2-2; 7 bases fit TRBD2. The ends lost 1 base at V and 7 bases at J; junction bases unmatched: 3. CDR3 length equals 14 residues. CDR1 and CDR2 from the germline V gene are LGHDT and YNNKEL (reference sequence). CDR3 region: CASSQVLANGELFF. The CDR3 nucleotides are TGTGCCAGCAGCCAAGTACTAGCGAACGGGGAGCTGTTTTTT.

The rearrangement joins TRBV7-2 to TRBJ2-3, with TRBD2 identical over 7 bases. V dropped 2 bases and J dropped 0; count of bases not matched to a gene: 17. This CDR3 has 20 residues. From germline, CDR1 is SGHTA and CDR2 FQGNSA. This chain's CDR3 is CASSLYYLSGATTSTDTQYF. DNA of the CDR3: TGTGCCAGCAGCTTATATTACTTAAGCGGGGCAACTACTAGCACAGATACGCAGTATTTT. The variable domain in full, with the rest retrieved from reference TRBV7-2 and TRBJ2-3, is GAGVSQSPSNKVTEKGKDVELRCDPISGHTALYWYRQSLGQGLEFLIYFQGNSAPDKSGLPSDRFSAERTGGSVSTLTIQRTQQEDSAVYLCASSLYYLSGATTSTDTQYFGPGTRLTVL.

The V gene is TRBV5-1, the J gene TRBJ2-2; D is perhaps TRBD2 (6 bases). Trimming removed 4 bases at V and 5 bases at J, with 15 bases between. The germline CDR1 and CDR2 sequences are SGHRS and YFSETQ. The CDR3 has 15 amino acids. The CDR3: CASSELLGGTGELFF. The CDR3 DNA is TGCGCCAGCAGCGAATTACTAGGAGGGACCGGGGAGCTGTTTTTT.

V usage is TRBV29-1 and J usage is TRBJ2-2, with 7 positions matching TRBD2. This CDR3 has 13 residues. After removal of 7 bases from V and 4 bases from J, the junction contained 6 bases not matched to a gene. CDR1 and CDR2 (germline): SQVTM, ANQGSEA. The CDR3 coding sequence is TGCAGCGGGCAGCGGGGCGGCACCGGGGAGCTGTTTTTT. Residues: CSGQRGGTGELFF.

This clonotype came up a few times. The chain combines TRBV11-3 with TRBJ2-1; TRBD1 matches at 8 bases. The J call is doubtful: the DNA matches TRBJ2-7 better. This CDR3 comprises 16 residues. Germline V gene lookup returns CDR1 SGHNT and CDR2 YENEEA. The CDR3 DNA follows: TGTGCCAGCAGCTTAGCGGGGACAGGATCCTACAATGAGCAGTACTTC. Amino acid sequence: CASSLAGTGSYNEQYF.

A few counts support this clonotype. This may be a read error: a much more frequent sequence differs by one nucleotide. This rearrangement joins TRBV28 to TRBJ2-4, with 9 nucleotides matching TRBD1. V lost 5 bases to trimming and J lost 7 bases; unmatched junction nucleotides: 12. Germline assignment: CDR1 MDHEN and CDR2 SYDVKM. The CDR3 has 16 residues. CDR3 DNA: TGTGCCAGCAGTCCTTACGACAGGGGGTCAAGGAACATTCAGTACTTC. Its protein is CASSPYDRGSRNIQYF.

The chain joins TRBV3-1 to TRBJ2-2, with TRBD2 identical over 9 bases. Trimming removed 6 bases from V and 5 bases from J; junction bases left unmatched: 7. The germline V gene encodes CDR1 LGHDT and CDR2 YNNKEL (reference sequence). This CDR3 region has 15 residues. The CDR3 sequence: CASRPGTSTTGELFF. The CDR3 region has the DNA TGTGCCAGCAGACCTGGGACTAGCACTACCGGGGAGCTGTTTTTT.

This rearrangement joins TRBV2 to TRBJ2-1; perhaps TRBD2 as D (5 bases). The DNA matches TRBJ2-7 better at its end, which makes the J call doubtful. Germline-derived CDR1 and CDR2 are SNHLY and FYNNEI. The CDR3 has 14 amino acids. CDR3 protein: CASRRGSSYNEQYF. CDR3 in DNA: TGTGCCAGCAGGAGAGGGAGCTCCTACAATGAGCAGTACTTC.

The genes are TRBV4-2 and TRBJ2-7; D is undetermined. Looked up from germline, CDR1 is LGHNA and CDR2 is YNFKEQ. CDR3 length: 12 residues. V was clipped by 0 bases and J by 3 bases, with 3 bases between them. CDR3 loop: CASSQDNYEQYF. The CDR3 DNA is TGTGCCAGCAGCCAAGACAACTACGAGCAGTACTTC.

This clonotype was observed a handful of times. The chain is built from TRBV20-1 and TRBJ1-1; no reliable D call. V shed 3 bases and J shed 7 bases, with 9 bases lying between them. CDR3 length: 11 residues. Germline V gene sequence: CDR1 DFQATT, CDR2 SNEGSKA (reference sequence). CDR3 protein: CSASIDGEAFF. The DNA for the CDR3 is TGCAGTGCTAGTATAGACGGTGAAGCTTTCTTT.

This clonotype has only one observation. Since a much larger clone is just one base distant, this may be a read error. The chain is built from TRBV12-3 or TRBV12-4 and TRBJ2-7, with D perhaps TRBD1 or TRBD2 (5 bases each). This CDR3 is built from 12 residues. Trimming pared 6 bases from V and 4 bases from J, leaving 10 bases between. CDR3 in amino acids: CASRSEGYEQYF. The DNA of the CDR3 is TGTGCCAGCAGGTCTGAGGGGTACGAGCAGTACTTC.

V is TRBV15 and J is TRBJ2-1, with 11 bases aligning to TRBD2. CDR3 length: 18 amino acids. Germline V lookup: CDR1 LNHNV, CDR2 YYDKDF (reference sequence). The junction had 11 bases not matched to a gene; V was cut back by 0 bases and J by 7 bases. The DNA of the CDR3 is TGTGCCACCAGCAGAGATGGAGGAATGGCTAGCGGGAGGAATGAGCAGTTCTTC. It translates to CATSRDGGMASGRNEQFF.

Turning to this clonotype: The junction departs from the called germline gene at one end, perhaps through a read error. The CDR3 DNA follows: TGCGTCAGCAGCCAAGATCCCCCTAGCGGGGCTTCGTGGACAGATACGCAGTATTTT. Encoded protein: CVSSQDPPSGASWTDTQYF. This chain connects TRBV4-3 to TRBJ2-3; 9 bases map to TRBD2. Looked up from germline, CDR1 is LGHNA and CDR2 is YSLEER. The length of the CDR3 is 19 residues.

The chain employs TRBV20-1 and TRBJ2-7, with D maybe TRBD1 (6 bases). Trimming took 1 base from V and 0 from J, leaving 13 bases between them. The germline gives CDR1 DFQATT, CDR2 SNEGSKA (reference sequence). CDR3 length: 15 amino acids. CDR3 in amino acids: CSARVALGGSYEQYF. In nucleotides, the CDR3 is TGCAGTGCTAGAGTAGCCCTAGGGGGCTCCTACGAGCAGTACTTC.

Turning to this clonotype: The junction departs from germline at one end; a sequencing error may be responsible. V and J are TRBV6-2 or TRBV6-3 and TRBJ2-5, with 9 bases lining up with TRBD1. In germline, CDR1 is MNHEY, CDR2 SVGEGT. The CDR3 spans 15 residues. The CDR3: CAGSPDRGAYYKQYF. CDR3 nucleotides: TGTGCCGGCAGTCCGGACAGGGGAGCTTACTACAAGCAGTACTTC.

The V and J genes are TRBV5-6 and TRBJ1-1, with D hard to call. V lost 4 bases and J lost 0, with 10 bases in between. The CDR3 runs to 14 residues. The germline gives CDR1 SGHDT, CDR2 YYEEEE. CDR3 protein: CASSPWIVNTEAFF. For the CDR3, the DNA is TGTGCCAGCAGCCCATGGATCGTGAACACTGAAGCTTTCTTT.

The chain is built from TRBV7-3 and TRBJ2-1, with D possibly being TRBD1 (6 bases). The germline V gene encodes CDR1 SGHTA and CDR2 FQGTGA. The V end lost 5 bases, the J end lost 5 bases, and 16 bases lay between the germline ends. This CDR3 is 15 amino acids long. The CDR3 DNA reads as TGTGCCAGCAGCCCGAGGCAGGGGCTCAACAATGAGCAGTTCTTC. The encoded protein is CASSPRQGLNNEQFF.

On this clonotype itself: A junction end diverges from the germline sequence, so it may reflect a read error. The chain links TRBV5-1 to TRBJ2-1, with D possibly TRBD1 on 6 matching bases. CDR1 and CDR2 (germline): SGHRS, YFSETQ. The CDR3 runs to 16 residues. CDR3 in DNA: TGCGCCAACAGCTTGGAATGGGGCCAGGGGTACAATGAGCAGTTCTTC. It yields the protein CANSLEWGQGYNEQFF.

This clonotype was counted ten times or more. The chain couples TRBV5-1 to TRBJ2-1; no clear D gene. V lost 0 bases to trimming and J lost 3 bases, with 10 bases between them. Per germline, CDR1 SGHRS and CDR2 YFSETQ. The CDR3 sequence is 15 residues long. As DNA, the CDR3 is TGCGCCAGCAGCTTGGATGGTACAGACTACAATGAGCAGTTCTTC. Translation: CASSLDGTDYNEQFF.

At least ten counts were recorded for this clonotype. The rearrangement joins TRBV5-1 to TRBJ2-5, with D possibly being TRBD1 (5 bases). The DNA matches TRBJ2-7 better at its end, which makes the J call doubtful. The CDR3 sequence is 15 residues long. CDR1 SGHRS and CDR2 YFSETQ come from the germline V gene. The CDR3 spells CASSLGGQGTYEQYF. Written as DNA, the CDR3 is TGCGCCAGCAGCTTGGGTGGTCAGGGTACCTACGAGCAGTACTTC.

A few counts support this clonotype. This chain links TRBV7-2 with TRBJ2-3, with D perhaps matching TRBD1 (5 bases). The CDR3 runs to 15 residues. The ends were cut back, 5 bases at V and 0 bases at J, with 12 bases in the middle. Germline V gene data show CDR1 as SGHTA and CDR2 as FQGNSA. In nucleotides, the CDR3 is TGTGCCAGCAGCCCCAGGGCCACTAGCACAGATACGCAGTATTTT. This encodes CASSPRATSTDTQYF.

The chain recombines TRBV29-1 with TRBJ2-1; TRBD1 might be the D (5 bases). The assigned J gene may be wrong: the sequence end matches TRBJ2-7 better. Per germline, CDR1 SQVTM and CDR2 ANQGSEA. The CDR3 loop spans 12 amino acids. The CDR3 bases are TGCAGTGTAGGCAGGGAAGAATGGGAGCAGTACTTC. Its translation: CSVGREEWEQYF.

The chain joins TRBV7-2 to TRBJ2-3; 10 nucleotides agree with TRBD2. Germline loops: CDR1 SGHTA, CDR2 FQGNSA. CDR3 length: 16 residues. The junction had 5 bases not matched to a gene; V was cut back by 5 bases and J by 0 bases. The CDR3: CASSELAGTSTDTQYF. In DNA form, the CDR3 reads TGTGCCAGCAGCGAACTAGCGGGGACAAGCACAGATACGCAGTATTTT.

This clonotype was seen many times. This chain joins TRBV20-1 and TRBJ2-7, with a tentative D call TRBD1 (6 bases). The length of the CDR3 is 12 residues. Germline V gives CDR1 DFQATT, CDR2 SNEGSKA (reference sequence). V lost 2 bases and J lost 3, with 8 bases in between. CDR3 sequence reads: CSARKQGYEQYF. DNA of the CDR3: TGCAGTGCTAGAAAACAGGGCTACGAGCAGTACTTC.